These 12 T cell receptor beta chains came from one sample sequenced in a study of blood T cells in healthy people across ages. Primers used in a second PCR of about 6 to 11 cycles were a sample-barcoded 5' primer and a J-beta primer mix. TCRdb analysed the 5' RACE reads with MiXCR anew, one entry per CDR3 protein. The table records fewer than 700,000 distinct CDR3 sequences, about 43% of them present only once. Material for sequencing was blood. These receptors all stem from a man older than 75 in good health.

The chain is built from TRBV18 and TRBJ2-3, with 8 bases fitting TRBD2. Germline V gene data show CDR1 as KGHSH and CDR2 as LQKENI. The CDR3 covers 16 residues. J gave up 2 bases and V 4 bases, and 8 bases lay outside the gene matches. The CDR3 coding sequence is TGTGCCAGCTCACTCCTTAGCGGGGAGATCACAGATACGCAGTATTTT. Translation gives CASSLLSGEITDTQYF.

The V and J genes are TRBV2 and TRBJ2-6; TRBD1 or TRBD2 may be the D gene (5 bases each). Trimming took 8 bases from V and 1 from J, leaving 6 bases between them. This CDR3 region has 13 residues. The germline V gene has CDR1 SNHLY and CDR2 FYNNEI. CDR3 sequence (DNA): TGTGCCAGCGAGGGGTCTGGGGCCAACGTCCTGACTTTC. Translation: CASEGSGANVLTF.

A few counts support this clonotype. CDR3 coding DNA: TGTGCCAGCAGCTTAATAGGGGATCAGCCCCAGCATTTT. Translated, it gives CASSLIGDQPQHF. The chain is built from TRBV7-9 and TRBJ1-5; TRBD1 might be the D (5 bases). From germline, CDR1 is SEHNR and CDR2 FQNEAQ (reference sequence). V was shortened by 2 bases and J by 5 bases, with 7 bases between the two germline ends. This CDR3 region has 13 residues.

The chain uses TRBV6-5 and TRBJ2-1; 9 bases map to TRBD2. V was clipped by 6 bases and J by 1 base; unmatched bases: 7. The CDR3 extends over 16 amino acids. Germline CDR1 reads MNHEY; CDR2 reads SVGAGI. CDR3 amino acids: CASRQGLADSYNEQFF. The DNA for the CDR3 is TGTGCCAGCAGACAGGGACTAGCTGATTCCTACAATGAGCAGTTCTTC.

This clonotype was recorded a few times. The chain employs TRBV7-2 and TRBJ2-3; 13 bases align to TRBD2. This CDR3 has 17 amino acids. CDR1 is SGHTA and CDR2 is FQGNSA in the germline V gene. Trimming cost V 5 bases and J 3 bases; bases outside gene matches: 8. The CDR3 DNA follows: TGTGCCAGCAGCCCCCCGGGACTAGCGGGATTGACAGATACGCAGTATTTT. Translating gives CASSPPGLAGLTDTQYF.

There are a few counts of this clonotype. The chain carries TRBV5-5 and TRBJ2-1; 9 bases map to TRBD1. The V segment lost 5 bases and the J segment 5 bases; nucleotides outside the gene matches: 8. The germline V gene encodes CDR1 SGHKS and CDR2 YYEKEE (reference sequence). The CDR3 is 15 residues long. The CDR3 sequence is CASRPGQGPNNEQFF. The CDR3 nucleotides read TGTGCCAGCAGACCCGGACAGGGGCCTAACAATGAGCAGTTCTTC.

The chain uses TRBV20-1 and TRBJ2-1; D might be TRBD2 (6 bases). The CDR3 is 13 amino acids. Germline V lookup: CDR1 DFQATT, CDR2 SNEGSKA (reference sequence). Trimming removed 5 bases at V and 3 bases at J, with 11 bases between. CDR3 amino acids: CSAPWTNYNEQFF. The CDR3, as DNA: TGCAGTGCTCCGTGGACTAACTACAATGAGCAGTTCTTC.

V is TRBV6-4 and J is TRBJ2-7; D is uncertain. Germline-derived CDR1 and CDR2 are MRHNA and SNTAGT. The CDR3 extends over 13 amino acids. Trimming took off 4 bases at V and 0 bases at J, with 7 bases between the two ends. The DNA of the CDR3 is TGTGCCAGCAGTGTAAACAGCTCCTACGAGCAGTACTTC. It yields the protein CASSVNSSYEQYF.

This clonotype showed up just a few times. This could be a read error, since a much larger clone is one nucleotide away. This sequence joins TRBV6-1 and TRBJ2-4; TRBD1 is a possible D gene (6 bases). The J call is in doubt because the DNA end fits TRBJ2-7 better. Germline values: CDR1 MNHNS, CDR2 SASEGT. The CDR3 loop spans 15 amino acids. In DNA form, the CDR3 reads TGTGCCTGCACTCGGGATGGGGGCTACCCATACGAGCAGTACTTC. Protein sequence: CACTRDGGYPYEQYF.

This clonotype was counted many times. The junction departs from germline at one end; a sequencing error may be responsible. J is TRBJ2-7 and V is TRBV12-3 or TRBV12-4; D perhaps matches TRBD1 (5 bases). This CDR3 comprises 15 residues. DNA for the CDR3: TGTGCCAGCAGCTTAGGCCAGGGTAGATCCTACGAGCAGTACTTC. This encodes CASSLGQGRSYEQYF.

The J gene is TRBJ2-3, the V gene TRBV6-2 or TRBV6-3; weak D call: TRBD1 (6 bases). This CDR3 has 17 residues. The ends were cut back, 6 bases at V and 0 bases at J, with 19 bases in the middle. The germline V gene encodes CDR1 MNHEY and CDR2 SVGEGT. Here the CDR3 reads CASRSGTTATSTDTQYF. CDR3 sequence (DNA): TGTGCCAGCAGATCCGGGACAACCGCAACTAGCACAGATACGCAGTATTTT.

This clonotype has only a few counts. A much larger clonotype is one base distant, so this may be a read error. J is TRBJ1-6 and V is TRBV4-1, with D maybe TRBD1 (6 bases). This CDR3 contains 14 residues. Germline V lookup: CDR1 MGHRA, CDR2 YSYEKL. CDR3 DNA sequence: TGCGCCATAGGCGGACAGTTCGATAATTCACCCCCCCACTTT. Translated: CAIGGQFDNSPPHF.